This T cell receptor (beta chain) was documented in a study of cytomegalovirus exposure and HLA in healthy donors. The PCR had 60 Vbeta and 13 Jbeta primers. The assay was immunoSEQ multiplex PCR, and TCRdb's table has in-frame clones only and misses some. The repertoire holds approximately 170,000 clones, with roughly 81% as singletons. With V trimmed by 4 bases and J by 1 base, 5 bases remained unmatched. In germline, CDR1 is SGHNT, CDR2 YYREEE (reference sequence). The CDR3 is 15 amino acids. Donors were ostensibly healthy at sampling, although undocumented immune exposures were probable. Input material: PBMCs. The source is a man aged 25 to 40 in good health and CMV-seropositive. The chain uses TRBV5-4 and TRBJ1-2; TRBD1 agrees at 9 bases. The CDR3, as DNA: TGTGCCAGCAGCCCGGACAGGGGCTATAACTATGGCTACACCTTC. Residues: CASSPDRGYNYGYTF. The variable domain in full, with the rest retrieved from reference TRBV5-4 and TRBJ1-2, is ETGVTQSPTHLIKTRGQQVTLRCSSQSGHNTVSWYQQALGQGPQFIFQYYREEENGRGNFPPRFSGLQFPNYSSELNVNALELDDSALYLCASSPDRGYNYGYTFGSGTRLTVV.